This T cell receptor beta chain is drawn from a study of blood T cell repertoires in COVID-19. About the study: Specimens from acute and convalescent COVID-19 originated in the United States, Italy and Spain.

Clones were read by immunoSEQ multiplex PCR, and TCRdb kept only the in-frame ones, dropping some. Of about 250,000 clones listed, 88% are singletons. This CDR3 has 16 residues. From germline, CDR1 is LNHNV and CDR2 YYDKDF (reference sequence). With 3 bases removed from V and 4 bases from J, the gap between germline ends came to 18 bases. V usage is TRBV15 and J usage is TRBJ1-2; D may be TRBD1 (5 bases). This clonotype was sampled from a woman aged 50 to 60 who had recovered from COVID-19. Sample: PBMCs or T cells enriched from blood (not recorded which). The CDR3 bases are TGTGCCACCAGCAGCGGCGGGCTCCTCGGGGGCTATGGCTACACCTTC. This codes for CATSSGGLLGGYGYTF.